This record covers a single T cell receptor beta chain. This sample stems from a study of blood T cell repertoires in COVID-19. Study overall: There were acute and convalescent COVID-19 samples, and they came from the United States, Italy and Spain. Sample material is recorded as cDNA or gDNA derived from T cells, B-cell-depleted T cells, or PBMCs.

Germline loops: CDR1 SGHNT, CDR2 YYREEE (reference sequence). CDR3 length equals 14 residues. The V end was cut by 1 base, the J end by 4 bases, with 8 bases between. Authors' analysis steps: Using reference gene primer amplification, nucleated cell counts were estimated. Only in-frame clones appear in the TCRdb table, and some are missing; sequencing was by immunoSEQ multiplex PCR. The DNA was the basis for D and trimming; V, J and clone size are from that table. Of a few hundred thousand clones in the sample, 75% to 90% were seen once. The source material was peripheral blood. The sequence derives from a woman between 45 and 65 years old who had recovered from COVID-19. This chain uses TRBV5-4 with TRBJ2-2, with TRBD1 as a possible D gene (5 bases). The CDR3 bases are TGTGCCAGCAGCTTGAAGACAGCCACCGGGGAGCTGTTTTTT. It codes for CASSLKTATGELFF.